Shown below are 7 T cell receptor beta chains from a single sample sequenced in a study of CD8+ T cells in alopecia areata. Documented treatment: oral pan-JAK inhibitor, 5-10 mg twice daily. cDNA serving as the sequencing template came from extracted, reverse transcribed RNA. Sequenced by immunoSEQ multiplex PCR; TCRdb stores in-frame clones only, minus some. In the table there are fewer than 250,000 clones, approximately 47% of which are singletons. Source: CD4+ T cells sorted from blood, taken between weeks 36 and 40, from a patient treated with tofacitinib. All receptors come from a human donor with alopecia areata.

This chain links TRBV25-1 with TRBJ2-4; the match to TRBD1 covers 8 bases. The ends lost 6 bases at V and 8 bases at J; junction bases unmatched: 9. Germline lookup yields CDR1 MGHDK and CDR2 SYGVNS. The CDR3 is made up of 14 amino acids. The CDR3 DNA reads TGTGCCAGCAGCCAGGGACAGGTTATTGACATTCAGTACTTC. Amino acid sequence: CASSQGQVIDIQYF.

This clone was observed many times. This chain joins TRBV5-6 and TRBJ2-2; D gene unclear. Trimming left V 2 bases short and J 10 bases short, with 6 bases between. Germline CDR1 is SGHDT and CDR2 is YYEEEE. The CDR3 covers 11 residues. This CDR3 reads CASSFNEELFF. CDR3 nucleotides: TGTGCCAGCAGCTTTAACGAGGAGCTGTTTTTT.

This clone was counted between two and nine times. The chain joins TRBV5-4 to TRBJ2-3; no clear D. CDR3 size: 13 residues. V was shortened by 3 bases and J by 5 bases, with 10 bases between the two germline ends. Germline CDR1 is SGHNT and CDR2 is YYREEE (reference sequence). The CDR3 nucleotides are TGTGCCAGCAGCTCTAATCAGCAAGATACGCAGTATTTT. Its protein product is CASSSNQQDTQYF.

This sequence joins TRBV7-9 and TRBJ2-5, with 7 bases that match TRBD1. The J call is doubtful: the DNA matches TRBJ2-7 better. The CDR3 sequence is 16 residues long. The germline gives CDR1 SEHNR, CDR2 FQNEAQ (reference sequence). CDR3 nucleotide sequence: TGTGCCAGCAGCCCGCGTCCCGGGACAGTAGCCTACGAGCAGTACTTC. Translating gives CASSPRPGTVAYEQYF.

The chain carries TRBV5-1 and TRBJ1-2; TRBD1 matches at 7 bases. V trimming: 3 bases; J trimming: 6 bases; junction bases outside the gene matches: 8. There are 14 residues in the CDR3. CDR1 SGHRS and CDR2 YFSETQ come from the germline V gene. CDR3 protein: CASSSDTGANGYTF. For the CDR3, the DNA is TGCGCCAGCAGCTCGGATACAGGGGCGAATGGCTACACCTTC.

V and J are TRBV5-4 and TRBJ2-3; D ambiguous. The CDR3 is 11 amino acids. Per germline, CDR1 SGHNT and CDR2 YYREEE (reference sequence). The V and J ends lost 7 bases and 0 bases respectively, with 3 bases between them. As DNA, the CDR3 is TGTGCCAGCGGGAGCACAGATACGCAGTATTTT. Amino acids: CASGSTDTQYF.

The rearrangement uses TRBV19 and TRBJ2-5, with TRBD1 as a possible D gene (6 bases). The length of the CDR3 is 14 residues. CDR1 is LNHDA, CDR2 SQIVND, per germline (reference sequence). V lost 8 bases to trimming and J lost 2 bases, with 15 bases between them. The CDR3 DNA reads TGTGCCAGTTCATTAGGCCAGGGGCAAGAGACCCAGTACTTC. Residues: CASSLGQGQETQYF.